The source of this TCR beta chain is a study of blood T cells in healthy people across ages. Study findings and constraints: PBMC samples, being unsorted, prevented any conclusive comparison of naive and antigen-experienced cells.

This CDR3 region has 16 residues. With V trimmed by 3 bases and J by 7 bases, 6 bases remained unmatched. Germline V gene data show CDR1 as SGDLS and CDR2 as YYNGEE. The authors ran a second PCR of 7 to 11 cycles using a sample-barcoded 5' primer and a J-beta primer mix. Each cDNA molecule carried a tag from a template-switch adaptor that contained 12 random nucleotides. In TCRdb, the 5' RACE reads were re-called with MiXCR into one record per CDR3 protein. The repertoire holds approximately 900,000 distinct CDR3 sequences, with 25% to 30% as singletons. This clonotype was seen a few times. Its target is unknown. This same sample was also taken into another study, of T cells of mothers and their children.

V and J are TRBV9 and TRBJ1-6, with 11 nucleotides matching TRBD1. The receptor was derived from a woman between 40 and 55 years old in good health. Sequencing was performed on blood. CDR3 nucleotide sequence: TGTGCCAGCAGCGCTCGGGACAGGGGGTCGAATTCACCCCTCCACTTT. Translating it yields CASSARDRGSNSPLHF.